These 27 T cell receptor beta chains were all obtained from the same sample, sequenced in a study of neurological immune-mediated disorders. TCRdb called the 5' RACE reads again in MiXCR, with one record for every CDR3 protein. Of about 70,000 distinct CDR3 sequences in the sample, 3.2% were seen once. Sequenced input: PBMCs. The receptors originated from a woman between 45 and 60 years old with multiple sclerosis.

This clonotype was found many times. The chain carries TRBV15 and TRBJ2-3; D not resolved. The CDR3 is 14 residues long. Germline values: CDR1 LNHNV, CDR2 YYDKDF (reference sequence). V was cut by 1 base and J by 9 bases, with 14 bases left in between. The CDR3 is CATSRGDHTRTQYF. In DNA form, the CDR3 reads TGTGCCACCAGCAGAGGCGACCACACGCGGACGCAGTATTTT.

This clonotype was recorded at least ten times. Here the CDR3 DNA reads TGCAGTGCTACTCTGGAGGCTAGCTATGGCTACACCTTC. Protein: CSATLEASYGYTF. The chain joins TRBV20-1 to TRBJ1-2; no clear D gene. CDR1 DFQATT and CDR2 SNEGSKA come from the germline V gene (reference sequence). This CDR3 comprises 13 residues. The V end was cut by 4 bases, the J end by 4 bases, with 13 bases between.

Ten or more counts support this clonotype. This chain uses TRBV10-3 with TRBJ2-7; D is perhaps TRBD1 or TRBD2 (6 bases each). The CDR3 has 15 residues. The germline gives CDR1 ENHRY, CDR2 SYGVKD. Deletions cut 0 bases from V and 5 bases from J, with 14 bases between. CDR3 loop: CAISESRGHIDEQYF. The CDR3 nucleotides read TGTGCCATCAGTGAGTCCCGGGGGCATATTGACGAGCAGTACTTC.

This clonotype was counted ten times or more. The rearrangement joins TRBV3-1 to TRBJ2-5, with 12 positions matching TRBD2. The CDR3 is 16 residues long. CDR1 and CDR2 (germline): LGHDT, YNNKEL (reference sequence). J lost 5 bases, V lost 5 bases, and 9 bases had no gene match. The CDR3 is CASSGGLAGRVETQYF. CDR3 nucleotide sequence: TGTGCCAGCAGCGGGGGACTAGCGGGTCGGGTCGAGACCCAGTACTTC.

This clonotype was counted at least ten times. The chain combines TRBV14 with TRBJ1-1, with 7 bases identical to TRBD1. Germline V gives CDR1 SGHDN, CDR2 FVKESK. J lost 5 bases, V lost 4 bases, and 13 bases had no gene match. The CDR3 totals 16 residues. The CDR3 DNA follows: TGTGCCAGCAGCCGTGGGACAGCCTACGACCCTACTGAAGCTTTCTTT. It translates to CASSRGTAYDPTEAFF.

This clonotype was found many times. The chain uses TRBV11-3 and TRBJ2-2; maybe TRBD2 (5 bases). The V end was cut by 0 bases, the J end by 6 bases, with 8 bases between. CDR3 length: 14 amino acids. Germline values: CDR1 SGHNT, CDR2 YENEEA. The CDR3 nucleotides are TGTGCCAGCAGCTTAGACGCGAGGGCCGGGGAGCTGTTTTTT. Its protein product is CASSLDARAGELFF.

Many counts were recorded for this clonotype. V usage is TRBV5-5 and J usage is TRBJ1-1; a weak D match, TRBD1 (6 bases). Between the trimmed V and J ends, which lost 4 bases and 3 bases, there was a span of 16 bases. The CDR3 has 15 residues. CDR1 and CDR2 (germline): SGHKS, YYEKEE (reference sequence). The CDR3 region is CASSRGGAIYTEAFF. In DNA, the CDR3 is TGTGCCAGCAGCCGGGGGGGGGCCATCTACACTGAAGCTTTCTTT.

This clonotype was seen at least ten times. This sequence joins TRBV20-1 and TRBJ2-7; 11 bases line up with TRBD1. The CDR3 has 15 residues. The junction had 11 bases not matched to a gene; V was cut back by 6 bases and J by 4 bases. Germline V gives CDR1 DFQATT, CDR2 SNEGSKA (reference sequence). This chain's CDR3 is CSANTGTGGVYEQYF. DNA of the CDR3: TGCAGTGCAAACACCGGGACAGGGGGAGTATACGAGCAGTACTTC.

This clonotype has at least ten counts. The J gene is TRBJ1-2, the V gene TRBV7-2, with D tentatively TRBD1 (5 bases). Germline V CDR1 and CDR2: SGHTA, FQGNSA. The V gene lost 6 bases and the J gene lost 4 bases, with 15 bases spanning the gap. This CDR3 is built from 14 residues. The CDR3 DNA follows: TGTGCCAGCAGTCACGACAGCCCTGTCTATGGCTACACCTTC. Protein product: CASSHDSPVYGYTF. Filled out from reference TRBV7-2 and TRBJ1-2, the complete variable domain reads GAGVSQSPSNKVTEKGKDVELRCDPISGHTALYWYRQSLGQGLEFLIYFQGNSAPDKSGLPSDRFSAERTGGSVSTLTIQRTQQEDSAVYLCASSHDSPVYGYTFGSGTRLTVV.

This clonotype was detected only a few times. This may be a read error: a much more frequent sequence differs by one nucleotide. The chain uses TRBV5-1 and TRBJ2-1; no reliable D call. Trimming removed 4 bases from V and 3 bases from J, with 11 bases in between. The CDR3 length is 14 residues. Per the germline V gene, CDR1 is SGHRS and CDR2 is YFSETQ. In DNA form, the CDR3 reads TGCGCCAGCAGCCCTGAGGCAAACTACAATGAGCAGTTCTTC. Its protein product is CASSPEANYNEQFF.

At least ten counts were recorded for this clonotype. The J gene is TRBJ1-4, the V gene TRBV20-1; 7 positions match TRBD1. Per the germline V gene, CDR1 is DFQATT and CDR2 is SNEGSKA (reference sequence). This CDR3 is built from 13 residues. J lost 16 bases, V lost 0 bases, and 11 bases had no gene match. CDR3 DNA sequence: TGCAGTGCTAGAGATCGAAAGGCAGGGGGTCCGTTTTTT. Amino acid sequence: CSARDRKAGGPFF.

This clonotype was counted ten times or more. This chain links TRBV15 with TRBJ2-7; D is perhaps TRBD1 or TRBD2 (5 bases each). The CDR3 contains 13 residues. Germline-derived CDR1 and CDR2 are LNHNV and YYDKDF (reference sequence). V shed 2 bases and J shed 5 bases, with 10 bases lying between them. CDR3 protein: CATSRWGTHEQYF. The CDR3 DNA sequence: TGTGCCACCAGCAGATGGGGGACCCACGAGCAGTACTTC. The complete variable domain, with remaining parts taken from reference TRBV15 and TRBJ2-7, reads DAMVIQNPRYQVTQFGKPVTLSCSQTLNHNVMYWYQQKSSQAPKLLFHYYDKDFNNEADTPDNFQSRRPNTSFCFLDIRSPGLGDTAMYLCATSRWGTHEQYFGPGTRLTVT.

Comments on this clonotype: A read error is possible here, since a much larger clone lies one base away. V is TRBV20-1 and J is TRBJ2-5, with TRBD2 identical over 8 bases. The CDR3 contains 11 residues. Germline values: CDR1 DFQATT, CDR2 SNEGSKA (reference sequence). This CDR3 is CSARGGGTKYF. The CDR3 region has the DNA TGCAGTGCTAGAGGCGGGGGGACCAAGTACTTC.

This clonotype has a count of ten or more. The genes are TRBV5-5 and TRBJ2-7; D uncertain. CDR1 and CDR2 from the germline V gene are SGHKS and YYEKEE (reference sequence). Deletions cut 3 bases from V and 3 bases from J, with 4 bases between. This CDR3 has 11 amino acids. CDR3 bases: TGTGCCAGCAGCTACAACTACGAGCAGTACTTC. Its translation is CASSYNYEQYF.

In its sample, this clonotype was seen many times. The gene calls are TRBV20-1 and TRBJ2-3; unclear D gene. V shed 0 bases and J shed 1 base, with 11 bases lying between them. Germline V lookup: CDR1 DFQATT, CDR2 SNEGSKA (reference sequence). The CDR3 runs to 15 residues. The chain's CDR3 is CSARDPLRGTDTQYF. For the CDR3, the DNA is TGCAGTGCTAGAGACCCCCTGCGCGGCACAGATACGCAGTATTTT.

The sample holds many counts of this clonotype. This chain links TRBV4-3 with TRBJ1-2; D possibly corresponds to TRBD1 (5 bases). The CDR3 length is 13 residues. The V end was cut by 2 bases, the J end by 8 bases, with 12 bases between. Germline V CDR1 and CDR2: LGHNA, YSLEER. CDR3 sequence reads: CASSQNDGGGYTF. The CDR3 nucleotides are TGCGCCAGCAGCCAAAACGACGGGGGAGGCTACACCTTC.

This clonotype showed up many times. CDR3: CASSRNGPTEAFF. The CDR3 nucleotides are TGTGCCAGCAGCCGCAACGGACCCACTGAAGCTTTCTTT. The chain recombines TRBV3-1 with TRBJ1-1, with no clear D. The CDR3 totals 13 residues. The germline V gene encodes CDR1 LGHDT and CDR2 YNNKEL (reference sequence). Trimming pared 4 bases from V and 4 bases from J, leaving 10 bases between.

This clonotype was seen a few times. A read error is possible here, since a much larger clone lies one base away. The J gene is TRBJ1-5, the V gene TRBV7-6; 8 nucleotides agree with TRBD1. The germline V gene has CDR1 SGHVS and CDR2 FNYEAQ. The CDR3 is 17 residues long. The CDR3 DNA follows: TGTGCCAGCAGCTTATTGGTGACAGGGGCCCGTGGGCAGCACCAGCATTTT. It encodes CASSLLVTGARGQHQHF.

This clonotype was found many times. The genes are TRBV20-1 and TRBJ2-3; no clear D. The germline V gene has CDR1 DFQATT and CDR2 SNEGSKA (reference sequence). Between the trimmed V and J ends, which lost 3 bases and 8 bases, there was a span of 6 bases. The CDR3 totals 10 residues. The CDR3 here is CSASQSTQYF. The CDR3 DNA follows: TGCAGTGCTAGTCAAAGTACGCAGTATTTT.

This clonotype was counted at least ten times. The chain links TRBV19 to TRBJ2-1; tentative D call: TRBD2 (7 bases). Germline-derived CDR1 and CDR2 are LNHDA and SQIVND (reference sequence). The V end lost 4 bases, the J end lost 5 bases, and 18 bases lay between the germline ends. The CDR3 sequence is 16 residues long. The CDR3 coding sequence is TGTGCCAGTAGTAGGGGGGGGCGGTCTGCCAACAATGAGCAGTTCTTC. It encodes CASSRGGRSANNEQFF.

This clonotype has ten or more counts. The chain employs TRBV9 and TRBJ2-1, with a weak D call TRBD1 (6 bases). CDR1 is SGDLS, CDR2 YYNGEE, per germline. The CDR3 consists of 12 residues. Trimming removed 2 bases from V and 10 bases from J, with 10 bases in between. Here the CDR3 DNA reads TGTGCCAGCAGCGTCACAGGGTCGGAGCAGTTCTTC. Translating gives CASSVTGSEQFF. Full variable domain (outside the CDR3, taken from reference TRBV9 and TRBJ2-1): DSGVTQTPKHLITATGQRVTLRCSPRSGDLSVYWYQQSLDQGLQFLIQYYNGEERAKGNILERFSAQQFPDLHSELNLSSLELGDSALYFCASSVTGSEQFFGPGTRLTVL.

This clonotype was seen at least ten times. The gene calls are TRBV27 and TRBJ1-1; D not certain. Germline V gene lookup returns CDR1 MNHEY and CDR2 SMNVEV (reference sequence). The ends were cut back, 2 bases at V and 5 bases at J, with 9 bases in the middle. This CDR3 spans 13 amino acids. The CDR3 sequence: CASSLIEGTEAFF. Here the CDR3 DNA reads TGTGCCAGCAGTTTAATAGAGGGAACTGAAGCTTTCTTT.

This clonotype was counted a few times. The chain carries TRBV9 and TRBJ2-2, with TRBD2 matching over 10 bases. CDR1 is SGDLS and CDR2 is YYNGEE in the germline V gene. V shed 1 base, J shed 1 base, and the junction held 4 bases outside the gene matches. The CDR3 is 17 residues long. The CDR3 region is CASSVRRTSGNTGELFF. The DNA of the CDR3 is TGTGCCAGCAGCGTACGTAGGACTAGCGGGAACACCGGGGAGCTGTTTTTT.

This clonotype has a count of ten or more. The rearrangement joins TRBV20-1 to TRBJ1-1; D is unresolved. The V end lost 4 bases, the J end lost 6 bases, and 12 bases lay between the germline ends. Germline CDR1 and CDR2: DFQATT and SNEGSKA (reference sequence). The CDR3 has 12 residues. This chain's CDR3 is CSAKQPPPEAFF. CDR3 DNA: TGCAGTGCTAAACAGCCCCCGCCTGAAGCTTTCTTT.

This clonotype was recorded at least ten times. The chain links TRBV10-3 to TRBJ2-3; D is unresolved. The length of the CDR3 is 11 residues. The germline V gene has CDR1 ENHRY and CDR2 SYGVKD. Trimming removed 3 bases from V and 6 bases from J, with 4 bases in between. The CDR3 DNA reads TGTGCCATCAGTGAATTGGATACGCAGTATTTT. It yields the protein CAISELDTQYF.

This clonotype occurred many times. V usage is TRBV10-3 and J usage is TRBJ1-1, with D unresolved. Between the trimmed V and J ends, which lost 4 bases and 5 bases, there was a span of 11 bases. The germline gives CDR1 ENHRY, CDR2 SYGVKD. CDR3 size: 13 residues. The CDR3 DNA is TGTGCCATCAGTGTGGGAGAGAATACTGAAGCTTTCTTT. Translating it yields CAISVGENTEAFF.

Many counts were recorded for this clonotype. This sequence joins TRBV20-1 and TRBJ2-5; possible D gene TRBD2, 5 bases. Trimming removed 0 bases at V and 5 bases at J, with 28 bases between. This CDR3 comprises 19 residues. Germline-derived CDR1 and CDR2 are DFQATT and SNEGSKA (reference sequence). The CDR3 bases are TGCAGTGCTAGAGAATTCGGACTCCCAAGGAAGGGCAAGGAGGAGACCCAGTACTTC. This translates into CSAREFGLPRKGKEETQYF.